This TCR beta chain was identified in a study of metastatic and nonmetastatic thyroid tumors. TCRdb reprocessed the PCR reads using MiXCR. This table holds tens of thousands of clones, approximately 13% found once. The length of the CDR3 is 12 residues. CDR1 and CDR2 (germline): SGHNT, YENEEA. The V segment lost 5 bases and the J segment 5 bases; nucleotides outside the gene matches: 2. Nobody among the patients had been given any treatment before thyroid surgery. This clone has at least ten counts. Material: tumor tissue. J is TRBJ1-1 and V is TRBV11-3; 7 nucleotides match TRBD1. This clonotype was obtained from a female donor with papillary thyroid cancer or a benign thyroid nodule (not recorded which). Some clones in this sample may be carry-over from other donors' samples. In DNA, the CDR3 is TGTGCCAGCAGCAGGGACAGAACTGAAGCTTTCTTT. It encodes CASSRDRTEAFF.